This T cell receptor (beta chain) was profiled in a study of blood T cell repertoires in COVID-19. Study-wide context: COVID-19 samples from acute and convalescent phases originated in the United States, Italy and Spain.

In the authors' workflow: Using reference gene primer amplification, nucleated cell counts were estimated. Sequenced by immunoSEQ multiplex PCR; TCRdb stores in-frame clones only, minus some. V and J calls and clone size are given by that table; D and trimming were obtained from the DNA. The table lists more than 250,000 clones, 70% to 90% of them singletons. Individuals drawn from around 25 US areas were roughly 18 to 89 years old. Each recovered donor of Cohort 3 presented with two negative PCRs, clearance, or symptom resolution. Germline-derived CDR1 and CDR2 are ENHRY and SYGVKD. Trimming removed 4 bases from V and 3 bases from J; junction bases left unmatched: 1. This CDR3 region has 15 residues.

The sample was PBMCs or T cells enriched from blood (not recorded which). The chain uses TRBV10-3 and TRBJ2-3, with 13 bases aligning to TRBD2. The sequence derives from a man younger than 45 who had recovered from COVID-19. CDR3 in amino acids: CAISGGLAGTDTQYF. The CDR3 coding sequence is TGTGCCATCAGTGGGGGACTAGCGGGGACAGATACGCAGTATTTT.